These 2 T cell receptor beta chains came from one sample sequenced in a study of shared clonotypes between healthy human individuals. Data came from immunoSEQ multiplex PCR; TCRdb stores just in-frame clones and leaves some out. The sample shows fewer than 600,000 clones, around 75% of them seen only once. Sequencing was performed on PBMCs. Source of these receptors: a woman aged 35 to 49 in good health. Some clones in this sample may be carry-over from other donors' samples.

This clone has just one count. V usage is TRBV19 and J usage is TRBJ2-2; D is perhaps TRBD2 (6 bases). Trimming pared 3 bases from V and 5 bases from J, leaving 16 bases between. From germline, CDR1 is LNHDA and CDR2 SQIVND (reference sequence). The CDR3 extends over 16 amino acids. The CDR3 DNA reads TGTGCCAGTAGTATGGGAGGACGGAGACCTACCGGGGAGCTGTTTTTT. Protein sequence: CASSMGGRRPTGELFF.

The J gene is TRBJ1-5, the V gene TRBV19; a weak D match, TRBD1 (6 bases). Germline CDR1 reads LNHDA; CDR2 reads SQIVND (reference sequence). Trimming took off 6 bases at V and 7 bases at J, with 13 bases between the two ends. This CDR3 has 13 residues. CDR3 nucleotides: TGTGCCAGTAGGGGGACATTTGGCCAGCCCCAGCATTTT. Translated, it gives CASRGTFGQPQHF.